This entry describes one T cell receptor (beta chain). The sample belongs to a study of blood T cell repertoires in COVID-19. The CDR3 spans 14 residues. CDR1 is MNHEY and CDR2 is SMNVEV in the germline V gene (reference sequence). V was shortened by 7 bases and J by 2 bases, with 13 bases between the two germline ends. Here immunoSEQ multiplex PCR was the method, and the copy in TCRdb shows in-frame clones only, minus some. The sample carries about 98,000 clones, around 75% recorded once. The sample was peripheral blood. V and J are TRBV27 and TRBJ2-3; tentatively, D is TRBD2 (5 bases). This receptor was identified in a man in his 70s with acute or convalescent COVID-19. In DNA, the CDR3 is TGTGCCAGCAACCTCGGGATTTCCACAGATACGCAGTATTTT. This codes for CASNLGISTDTQYF.